These 18 T cell receptor beta chains came from one sample sequenced in a study of technical replicates of blood from a few donors. Profiling relied on immunoSEQ multiplex PCR, and the TCRdb table lists in-frame clones only, not all of them. The sample contains 99,000 or so clones, about 95% of which appear only once. The specimen was T cells isolated from PBMCs. These receptors were collected from a human donor in good health.

The chain uses TRBV28 and TRBJ2-1; possible D gene TRBD2, 5 bases. Germline V gene sequence: CDR1 MDHEN, CDR2 SYDVKM. The V end was cut by 6 bases, the J end by 0 bases, with 15 bases between. The CDR3 has 16 amino acids. CDR3 protein: CASSSVDFSSYNEQFF. In DNA form, the CDR3 reads TGTGCCAGCAGCTCAGTGGACTTCAGCTCCTACAATGAGCAGTTCTTC.

The CDR3 protein is CASSLTYRGFSYNEQFF. CDR3 nucleotide sequence: TGTGCCAGCAGTTTAACATACAGGGGATTTTCCTACAATGAGCAGTTCTTC. The chain is built from TRBV27 and TRBJ2-1, with 7 bases fitting TRBD1. Germline V gene lookup returns CDR1 MNHEY and CDR2 SMNVEV (reference sequence). The CDR3 totals 17 residues. With 2 bases clipped from V and 1 base from J, the junction kept 8 bases outside the gene matches.

The chain joins TRBV5-1 to TRBJ2-3; TRBD1 aligns across 7 bases. CDR3 size: 16 residues. The V segment lost 4 bases and the J segment 2 bases; nucleotides outside the gene matches: 10. Germline values: CDR1 SGHRS, CDR2 YFSETQ. DNA for the CDR3: TGCGCCAGCAGCCGTTTTGGACAGGAGGACACAGATACGCAGTATTTT. Protein sequence: CASSRFGQEDTDTQYF.

This chain links TRBV5-5 with TRBJ2-1; 7 nucleotides agree with TRBD1. Germline V lookup: CDR1 SGHKS, CDR2 YYEKEE (reference sequence). Trimming cost V 5 bases and J 1 base; bases outside gene matches: 12. The length of the CDR3 is 17 residues. CDR3 residues: CASRREWGTDSYNEQFF. The CDR3, as DNA: TGTGCCAGCAGAAGGGAGTGGGGGACAGATTCCTACAATGAGCAGTTCTTC.

V and J are TRBV7-6 and TRBJ2-7, with 10 nucleotides matching TRBD1. This CDR3 comprises 13 residues. Losses at the gene ends were 3 bases for V and 7 bases for J; bases not matched to a gene: 3. The germline V gene has CDR1 SGHVS and CDR2 FNYEAQ. The CDR3 DNA reads TGTGCCAGCAGCTTGGGGACAGGGGATGAGCAGTACTTC. It encodes CASSLGTGDEQYF.

The chain is built from TRBV11-2 and TRBJ1-6; 7 bases agree with TRBD1. Germline CDR1 is SGHAT and CDR2 is FQNNGV. This CDR3 spans 14 amino acids. V trimming: 4 bases; J trimming: 6 bases; junction bases outside the gene matches: 3. The CDR3 coding sequence is TGTGCCAGCAGCTCGGGACAGCCTAATTCACCCCTCCACTTT. This gives the protein CASSSGQPNSPLHF.

This clone was seen a few times. This rearrangement joins TRBV10-2 to TRBJ1-1; 7 positions agree with TRBD1. CDR1 is WSHSY, CDR2 SAAADI, per germline. The CDR3 extends over 14 amino acids. V lost 5 bases to trimming and J lost 1 base; unmatched junction nucleotides: 4. The CDR3, as DNA: TGCGCCAGCAGTACCACAGGGGAGAACACTGAAGCTTTCTTT. Translation: CASSTTGENTEAFF.

This sequence joins TRBV5-1 and TRBJ1-1; D perhaps matches TRBD1 (6 bases). Looked up from germline, CDR1 is SGHRS and CDR2 is YFSETQ. The CDR3 runs to 15 residues. Trimming took off 4 bases at V and 1 base at J, with 14 bases between the two ends. The CDR3 loop reads CASSSPRGKNTEAFF. DNA of the CDR3: TGCGCCAGCAGCAGCCCCAGGGGAAAGAACACTGAAGCTTTCTTT.

The CDR3 DNA reads TGTGCCTGGAGAAGGCAGGGGGGTGGCAGGGCTTTCTTT. It codes for CAWRRQGGGRAFF. The V call is TRBV30, the J call TRBJ1-1; 7 positions agree with TRBD1. Trimming cost V 3 bases and J 11 bases; bases outside gene matches: 12. From germline, CDR1 is GTSNPN and CDR2 SVGIG (reference sequence). The CDR3 is made up of 13 amino acids.

This clone came up once. The junction differs from germline at one of its ends, possibly a read error. The chain carries TRBV7-7 and TRBJ2-1, with TRBD2 matching over 8 bases. The CDR3 is 16 amino acids. CDR1 SSHAT and CDR2 FNYEAQ come from the germline V gene (reference sequence). This CDR3 reads CASSPTRGATYNEQFF. CDR3 nucleotides: TGTGCTAGCAGCCCAACGCGGGGGGCGACCTACAATGAGCAGTTCTTC.

This rearrangement joins TRBV27 to TRBJ1-1; D possibly corresponds to TRBD1 (6 bases). CDR1 and CDR2 (germline): MNHEY, SMNVEV (reference sequence). The CDR3 loop spans 15 amino acids. The V end lost 5 bases, the J end lost 7 bases, and 20 bases lay between the germline ends. CDR3 sequence reads: CASSPQPDSQREAFF. CDR3 DNA: TGTGCCAGCAGTCCGCAACCGGACAGCCAACGTGAAGCTTTCTTT.

In this sample, this clone turned up a few times. The V and J genes are TRBV11-2 and TRBJ2-7; the D gene is possibly TRBD1 (6 bases). CDR3 length equals 14 residues. The germline V and J ends were trimmed by 3 bases and 2 bases, with 11 bases remaining between them. The germline CDR1 and CDR2 sequences are SGHAT and FQNNGV. The CDR3 here is CASSFSRGAYEQYF. The DNA of the CDR3 is TGTGCCAGCAGCTTCTCCAGGGGCGCCTACGAGCAGTACTTC.

The chain combines TRBV5-5 with TRBJ2-3, with TRBD1 matching 8 bases. This CDR3 is built from 16 residues. The germline gives CDR1 SGHKS, CDR2 YYEKEE (reference sequence). The V and J ends lost 0 bases and 0 bases, in that order; junction bases with no gene match: 3. The CDR3 is CASSLGQGSSTDTQYF. The CDR3 DNA follows: TGTGCCAGCAGCTTGGGACAGGGGTCTAGCACAGATACGCAGTATTTT.

The chain uses TRBV6-1 and TRBJ1-2, with D unclear. V dropped 2 bases and J dropped 0 bases, with 10 bases sitting between them. This CDR3 is built from 15 residues. Looked up from germline, CDR1 is MNHNS and CDR2 is SASEGT. The DNA of the CDR3 is TGTGCCAGCAGTGAATCGCCGATAGCTAACTATGGCTACACCTTC. Residues: CASSESPIANYGYTF.

This clone was seen once. The V call is TRBV10-2, the J call TRBJ1-5; D unclear. The V gene lost 3 bases and the J gene lost 3 bases, with 9 bases spanning the gap. The CDR3 length is 14 residues. Per the germline V gene, CDR1 is WSHSY and CDR2 is SAAADI. CDR3 protein: CASSDGMANQPQHF. The CDR3 region has the DNA TGCGCCAGCAGTGACGGGATGGCCAATCAGCCCCAGCATTTT.

The chain couples TRBV19 to TRBJ1-5, with 7 bases identical to TRBD1. CDR3 size: 15 residues. The V and J ends lost 3 bases and 5 bases, in that order; junction bases with no gene match: 7. The V gene's germline CDR1 is LNHDA and CDR2 SQIVND (reference sequence). CDR3 loop: CASSMWGTADQPQHF. In DNA, the CDR3 is TGTGCCAGTAGTATGTGGGGGACAGCCGATCAGCCCCAGCATTTT.

The chain links TRBV6-1 to TRBJ2-5, with D unclear. V was pared by 4 bases and J by 2 bases, with 8 bases between. There are 13 residues in the CDR3. Germline-derived CDR1 and CDR2 are MNHNS and SASEGT. The DNA for the CDR3 is TGTGCCAGCAGTGCATACAGACAAGAGACCCAGTACTTC. Its translation: CASSAYRQETQYF.

The chain employs TRBV5-1 and TRBJ2-5; TRBD2 agrees at 7 bases. The CDR3 length is 20 residues. Germline assignment: CDR1 SGHRS and CDR2 YFSETQ. The V segment lost 3 bases and the J segment 0 bases; nucleotides outside the gene matches: 20. This CDR3 is CASSSPGDGGNWMNQETQYF. The CDR3, as DNA: TGCGCCAGCAGCTCCCCTGGCGACGGGGGGAATTGGATGAACCAAGAGACCCAGTACTTC.